These T cell receptor beta chains were read from a single sample in a study of blood T cells in healthy people across ages. TCRdb re-called the 5' RACE reads through MiXCR, storing one row per CDR3 protein. The repertoire has 1.5 million or so distinct CDR3 sequences, 42% of them found once; the top ten carry 4%. Sequencing was carried out using blood. Every receptor here comes from a woman aged 18-30 years in good health. Each CDR3 is given with its conserved first and last residue. Each record gives: CDR3 protein, CDR3 DNA, D gene, J gene, clone size, V gene. The D gene is left open where the match is weak. Where a row states a size, it is once, few, many or the class of an expanded clone; other rows omit it.

CASSPRKRRGQECGTDTQYF,TGTGCCAGCAGCCCTCGAAAGAGGAGGGGACAGGAGTGTGGCACAGATACGCAGTATTTT,-,TRBJ2-3,-,TRBV21-1
CASSELKGAKNYGYTF,TGTGCCAGCAGTGAATTAAAGGGGGCTAAAAACTATGGCTACACCTTC,TRBD1,TRBJ1-2,many,TRBV25-1
CSVAERNTEAFF,TGCAGCGTTGCCGAGCGGAACACTGAAGCTTTCTTT,-,TRBJ1-1,few,TRBV29-1
CASSSYPSSYEQYF,TGTGCCAGCAGTTCGTACCCGAGCTCCTACGAGCAGTACTTC,-,TRBJ2-7,-,TRBV12-3/TRBV12-4
CASSSFSGGTYNEQFF,TGTGCCAGCAGCTCGTTCAGTGGGGGGACCTACAATGAGCAGTTCTTC,-,TRBJ2-1,-,TRBV7-2
CSAKDRVGEKLFF,TGCAGTGCTAAGGACAGGGTTGGAGAAAAACTGTTTTTT,TRBD1,TRBJ1-4,-,TRBV20-1
CASSDPGQGGGEKLFF,TGTGCCAGCAGTGATCCGGGACAGGGGGGTGGTGAAAAACTGTTTTTT,TRBD1,TRBJ1-4,-,TRBV25-1
CASSLLAGNGQFF,TGTGCCAGCAGCTTACTAGCGGGGAATGGGCAGTTCTTC,TRBD2,TRBJ2-1,once,TRBV7-9
CASSLDHCEQYF,TGCGCCAGCAGCTTGGATCACTGCGAGCAGTACTTC,-,TRBJ2-7,-,TRBV5-1
CASSLILAETQYF,TGTGCCAGCAGCTTAATCCTGGCGGAGACCCAGTACTTC,-,TRBJ2-5,-,TRBV7-3
CASSQAPGLAGGETQYF,TGTGCCAGCAGCCAAGCCCCGGGACTAGCGGGAGGAGAGACCCAGTACTTC,TRBD2,TRBJ2-5,-,TRBV4-2
CAGSTRQGSYNEQYF,TGCGCCGGCAGCACACGACAGGGTTCCTACAATGAGCAGTACTTC,TRBD1,TRBJ2-7,-,TRBV5-1
CSATVRYGYTF,TGCAGTGCTACGGTCCGATACGGCTACACCTTC,-,TRBJ1-2,-,TRBV20-1
CASSQDDGRAFNEQYF,TGCGCCAGCAGCCAAGACGACGGGAGGGCCTTCAATGAGCAGTACTTC,TRBD2,TRBJ2-7,-,TRBV4-3
CATSVRGDTQYF,TGTGCCACCAGTGTTAGGGGGGATACGCAGTATTTT,-,TRBJ2-3,many,TRBV24-1
CATSEWQDYGYTF,TGTGCCACCAGTGAATGGCAGGACTATGGCTACACCTTC,-,TRBJ1-2,few,TRBV24-1
CSARVAGGRSEAFF,TGCAGTGCTAGAGTGGCGGGAGGTAGGTCTGAAGCTTTCTTT,-,TRBJ1-1,-,TRBV20-1
CASSSQGPSTEQYF,TGTGCCAGCAGCTCCCAAGGGCCTAGCACCGAGCAGTACTTC,-,TRBJ2-7,-,TRBV7-2
CASSLPRIEQGEDNEQYF,TGTGCCAGCAGCTTACCCCGGATCGAACAGGGGGAGGACAATGAGCAGTACTTC,TRBD1,TRBJ2-5,once,TRBV7-6
CASSQAGQGAIEAFF,TGCGCCAGCAGCCAGGCGGGACAGGGGGCGATTGAAGCTTTCTTT,TRBD1,TRBJ1-1,once,TRBV5-1
CSAYRGSPKEDEQYF,TGCAGTGCTTACAGGGGTTCCCCCAAAGAGGACGAGCAGTACTTC,TRBD1,TRBJ2-7,-,TRBV20-1
CASSRGGPLAKNIQYF,TGTGCCAGCAGCCGAGGGGGCCCGCTAGCCAAAAACATTCAGTACTTC,TRBD1,TRBJ2-4,-,TRBV25-1
CSSGRPYNEQFF,TGCAGCTCGGGACGGCCCTACAATGAGCAGTTCTTC,-,TRBJ2-1,-,TRBV29-1
CSSTSWSSGGLTEAFF,TGTTCCAGCACCTCCTGGTCATCAGGGGGCTTGACTGAAGCTTTCTTT,TRBD1,TRBJ1-1,-,TRBV3-1
CASSSTLIRANYGYTF,TGTGCCAGCAGTTCCACCCTAATACGGGCCAACTATGGCTACACCTTC,-,TRBJ1-2,-,TRBV6-5
CASSLRQGQGYYNEQFF,TGTGCCAGCAGTTTAAGGCAGGGACAGGGATACTACAATGAGCAGTTCTTC,TRBD1,TRBJ2-1,-,TRBV27
CASYTEAFF,TGTGCCAGTTACACTGAAGCTTTCTTT,-,TRBJ1-1,many,TRBV6-2/TRBV6-3
CASSRARGDNEKLFF,TGTGCCAGCAGCCGAGCCCGGGGGGATAATGAAAAACTGTTTTTT,-,TRBJ1-4,few,TRBV14
CATSSRPGRYGYTF,TGTGCCACCAGCAGTCGGCCCGGAAGGTATGGCTACACCTTC,-,TRBJ1-2,-,TRBV15
CSVSSMTGSTGRNEQFF,TGCAGTGTGTCCTCCATGACAGGGTCAACCGGGCGCAATGAGCAGTTCTTC,TRBD1,TRBJ2-1,-,TRBV20-1
CASSLVGTGYSNEQFF,TGTGCCAGCAGCTTAGTGGGGACAGGGTATTCCAATGAGCAGTTCTTC,TRBD1,TRBJ2-1,few,TRBV11-2
CASSRIGTSSTDTQYF,TGTGCCAGCAGTCGAATAGGGACGTCGAGCACAGATACGCAGTATTTT,-,TRBJ2-3,-,TRBV28
CASSTWTTNYGYTF,TGTGCCAGCAGCACCTGGACAACTAACTATGGCTACACCTTC,-,TRBJ1-2,-,TRBV7-9
CSARDSGQDIQYF,TGCAGTGCTAGAGATTCAGGGCAGGACATTCAGTACTTC,-,TRBJ2-4,many,TRBV20-1
CSAREDKNIQYF,TGCAGTGCTAGGGAGGATAAAAACATTCAGTACTTC,-,TRBJ2-4,once,TRBV20-1
CASNRVGSGEQYF,TGTGCCAGCAACAGGGTGGGGTCTGGCGAGCAGTACTTC,-,TRBJ2-7,-,TRBV27
CASCEQGSYNEQYF,TGTGCCAGCTGCGAACAGGGCTCCTACAATGAGCAGTACTTC,-,TRBJ2-7,-,TRBV6-2/TRBV6-3
CASTSRAIAPRDTQYF,TGTGCCAGCACCTCCCGGGCCATAGCCCCCCGGGATACGCAGTATTTT,-,TRBJ2-3,-,TRBV6-2/TRBV6-3
CASSQDRRLAYNEQFF,TGCGCCAGCAGCCAAGATCGGCGACTAGCATACAATGAGCAGTTCTTC,TRBD2,TRBJ2-1,-,TRBV4-3
CASSLSLANTQYF,TGTGCCAGCAGCTTATCACTAGCAAATACGCAGTATTTT,-,TRBJ2-3,-,TRBV7-9
CASSWVSDNEQFF,TGTGCCAGCAGTTGGGTAAGCGACAATGAGCAGTTCTTC,-,TRBJ2-1,-,TRBV27
CASRPRTDSMNTEAFF,TGTGCCAGCAGACCACGGACAGACTCTATGAACACTGAAGCTTTCTTT,-,TRBJ1-1,-,TRBV7-2
CSAPDGDQGEKLFF,TGCAGTGCTCCAGACGGGGACCAGGGTGAAAAACTGTTTTTT,-,TRBJ1-4,-,TRBV20-1
CASSQASGGVLVQFF,TGTGCCAGCAGCCAAGCTAGCGGAGGTGTACTTGTGCAGTTCTTC,TRBD2,TRBJ2-1,few,TRBV3-1
CASTPGPGTPQHF,TGTGCCAGCACTCCAGGCCCAGGGACGCCCCAGCATTTT,-,TRBJ1-5,-,TRBV12-3/TRBV12-4
CASIAGLAGIYNEQFF,TGTGCCAGCATTGCAGGACTAGCGGGAATCTACAATGAGCAGTTCTTC,TRBD2,TRBJ2-1,few,TRBV6-2/TRBV6-3
CSVEVGVAYNEQFF,TGCAGCGTTGAGGTCGGGGTGGCCTACAATGAGCAGTTCTTC,-,TRBJ2-1,-,TRBV29-1
CTSSLTLAGIYEQYF,TGTACCAGCAGTCTTACCCTAGCGGGGATCTACGAGCAGTACTTC,TRBD2,TRBJ2-7,-,TRBV6-5
CASRPDRGRYNEQFF,TGTGCCAGCAGACCGGACAGGGGGCGATACAATGAGCAGTTCTTC,TRBD1,TRBJ2-1,-,TRBV5-6